This T cell receptor beta chain was retrieved from a study of T cell responses to AZD1222 COVID-19 vaccine. Study results and limitations: Mostly white British, mostly female donors; authors suggested clonal diversity may be underestimated. Reports say nearly half of spike-specific TCRs go after unmutated variant regions. Spike-wide vaccine-associated CD4 TCRs dominated at 160-218 and 743-854. AZD1222 recipients seropositive at baseline numbered only 6 or 7.

As regards this clone: No antigen is known for it.

Sequencing used immunoSEQ multiplex PCR; TCRdb keeps in-frame clones, though not all of them. The sample lists about 54,000 clones; 80% to 90% were seen once. The CDR3 has 14 amino acids. Germline V CDR1 and CDR2: MDHEN, SYDVKM. V was pared by 3 bases and J by 6 bases, with 14 bases between. Here the sequenced sample was peripheral blood, taken 28 days after the second AZD1222 dose. This TCR was recovered from an adult who received the AZD1222 COVID-19 vaccine. The rearrangement uses TRBV28 and TRBJ1-1, with D maybe TRBD1 (5 bases). The CDR3: CASSFVQDNAEAFF. DNA for the CDR3: TGTGCCAGCAGTTTTGTGCAGGACAATGCTGAAGCTTTCTTT.